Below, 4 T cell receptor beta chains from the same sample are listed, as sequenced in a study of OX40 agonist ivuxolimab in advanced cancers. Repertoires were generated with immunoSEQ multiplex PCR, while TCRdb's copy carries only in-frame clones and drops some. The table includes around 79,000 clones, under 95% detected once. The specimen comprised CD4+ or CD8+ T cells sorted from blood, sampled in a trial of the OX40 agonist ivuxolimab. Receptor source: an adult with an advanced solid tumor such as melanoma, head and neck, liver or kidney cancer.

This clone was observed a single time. CDR3 loop: CASSESPGTALYSNQPQHF. The CDR3 nucleotides read TGTGCCAGCAGTGAAAGCCCTGGGACAGCTCTATATAGCAATCAGCCCCAGCATTTT. The rearrangement joins TRBV6-1 to TRBJ1-5; 7 bases align to TRBD1. CDR3 length equals 19 residues. V shed 2 bases, J shed 0 bases, and the junction held 13 bases outside the gene matches. Germline V gene sequence: CDR1 MNHNS, CDR2 SASEGT.

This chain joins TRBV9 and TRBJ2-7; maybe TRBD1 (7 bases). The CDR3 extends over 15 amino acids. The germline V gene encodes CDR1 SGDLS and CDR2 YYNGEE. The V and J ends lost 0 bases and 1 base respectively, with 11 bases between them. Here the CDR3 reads CASSVEAGGSYEQYF. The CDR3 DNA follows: TGTGCCAGCAGCGTAGAAGCAGGGGGGTCCTACGAGCAGTACTTC.

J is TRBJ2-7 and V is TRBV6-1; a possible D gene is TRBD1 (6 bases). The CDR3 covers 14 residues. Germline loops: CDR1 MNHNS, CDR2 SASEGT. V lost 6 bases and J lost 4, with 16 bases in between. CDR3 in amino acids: CASSVRGPRYEQYF. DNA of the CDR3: TGTGCCAGCAGCGTCAGGGGACCTAGGTACGAGCAGTACTTC.

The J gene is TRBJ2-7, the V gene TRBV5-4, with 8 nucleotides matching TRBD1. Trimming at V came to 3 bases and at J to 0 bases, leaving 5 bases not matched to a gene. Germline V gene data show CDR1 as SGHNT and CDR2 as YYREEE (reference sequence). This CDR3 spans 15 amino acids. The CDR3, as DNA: TGTGCCAGCAGCTCATGGACAGGGCCCTCCTACGAGCAGTACTTC. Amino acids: CASSSWTGPSYEQYF.